Below are 8 T cell receptor beta chains sequenced from a single sample in a study of T cell changes during pregnancy in multiple sclerosis. Method: immunoSEQ multiplex PCR; TCRdb's copy keeps in-frame clones and lacks some. The table shows tens of thousands of clones, with around 92% occurring only once. The specimen sequenced was peripheral blood. These receptors all stem from a female donor with multiple sclerosis, enrolled in a pregnancy study.

The chain is built from TRBV28 and TRBJ1-3, with D unclear. Germline loops: CDR1 MDHEN, CDR2 SYDVKM. Trimming shortened V by 11 bases and J by 0 bases, and 11 bases separated the two germline ends. This CDR3 comprises 13 residues. CDR3 DNA: TGTGCCTCCCTCTCCCGCTCTGGAAACACCATATATTTT. Amino acid sequence: CASLSRSGNTIYF.

The chain uses TRBV6-5 and TRBJ1-1; D might be TRBD1 (6 bases). Germline-derived CDR1 and CDR2 are MNHEY and SVGAGI. V was pared by 0 bases and J by 6 bases, with 11 bases between. The CDR3 totals 14 residues. The CDR3 coding sequence is TGTGCCAGCAGTTACTCGATACAGGGCCCTGAAGCTTTCTTT. This sequence encodes CASSYSIQGPEAFF.

The chain is built from TRBV27 and TRBJ2-6; D ambiguous. Germline loops: CDR1 MNHEY, CDR2 SMNVEV (reference sequence). The CDR3 totals 13 residues. Between the trimmed V and J ends, which lost 7 bases and 0 bases, there was a span of 4 bases. In nucleotides, the CDR3 is TGTGCCAGCATCCTCTCTGGGGCCAACGTCCTGACTTTC. It codes for CASILSGANVLTF.

The chain has TRBV10-3 and TRBJ2-7; 7 bases map to TRBD2. CDR3 length: 12 amino acids. The germline CDR1 and CDR2 sequences are ENHRY and SYGVKD. The junction had 4 bases not matched to a gene; V was cut back by 4 bases and J by 7 bases. Here the CDR3 reads CAISGSGREQYF. CDR3 sequence (DNA): TGTGCCATCAGTGGCTCCGGGAGGGAGCAGTACTTC.

The gene calls are TRBV6-5 and TRBJ2-1, with D tentatively TRBD2 (6 bases). With 8 bases removed from V and 15 bases from J, the gap between germline ends came to 17 bases. There are 11 residues in the CDR3. In germline, CDR1 is MNHEY, CDR2 SVGAGI. CDR3 residues: CASFIRERGFF. CDR3 nucleotides: TGTGCCAGCTTCATACGGGAGAGGGGGTTCTTC.

The V and J genes are TRBV6-5 and TRBJ2-7; 12 bases fit TRBD1. The CDR3 spans 15 residues. J was trimmed by 2 bases and V by 8 bases; bases with no gene match: 7. Germline V gene sequence: CDR1 MNHEY, CDR2 SVGAGI. In nucleotides, the CDR3 is TGTGCCAGCGGATCCGGGACAGGGGGCCCCTACGAGCAGTACTTC. Protein: CASGSGTGGPYEQYF.

This chain joins TRBV7-8 and TRBJ2-7, with 8 bases that match TRBD2. The junction had 21 bases not matched to a gene; V was cut back by 4 bases and J by 4 bases. CDR3 length: 19 amino acids. The germline gives CDR1 SGHVS, CDR2 FQNEAQ. The CDR3 sequence is CASSYWGSSGFHVTYEQYF. The CDR3 coding sequence is TGTGCCAGCAGCTACTGGGGGTCTAGCGGGTTTCATGTCACGTACGAGCAGTACTTC.

V usage is TRBV7-2 and J usage is TRBJ2-7, with D possibly matching TRBD1 (5 bases). Germline-derived CDR1 and CDR2 are SGHTA and FQGNSA. Trimming took off 3 bases at V and 1 base at J, with 10 bases between the two ends. CDR3 length: 14 amino acids. Here the CDR3 reads CASSFSRGSYEQYF. In nucleotides, the CDR3 is TGTGCCAGCAGCTTTTCTAGGGGATCCTACGAGCAGTACTTC.